Listed here are 21 T cell receptor beta chains from one sample, sequenced in a study of identical twins. TCRdb re-derived calls from the 5' RACE reads in MiXCR, one entry per CDR3 protein. This table has nearly 650,000 distinct CDR3 sequences, about 7% appearing once. This sample also belongs to another study, concerning yellow fever vaccine responses in identical twins.

Sequenced sample: PBMCs. The receptors originated from a woman younger than 30 in good health.

This clonotype was seen just once. This may be a read error, as it is one base from a much larger clone. CDR3 sequence: CASSLRWETQYF. The CDR3 DNA sequence: TGTGCCAGCAGTTTGAGGTGGGAGACCCAGTACTTC. This rearrangement joins TRBV28 to TRBJ2-5; D is undetermined. This CDR3 has 12 amino acids. Deletions cut 3 bases from V and 5 bases from J, with 7 bases between. Germline V gives CDR1 MDHEN, CDR2 SYDVKM.

The chain carries TRBV7-2 and TRBJ1-4; no clear D. Between the trimmed V and J ends, which lost 3 bases and 12 bases, there was a span of 11 bases. CDR1 SGHTA and CDR2 FQGNSA come from the germline V gene. The CDR3 has 12 residues. In DNA form, the CDR3 reads TGTGCCAGCAGCTTTCGCCGTCGGGAACTGTTTTTT. It yields the protein CASSFRRRELFF.

This clonotype appeared a few times. The J gene is TRBJ1-1, the V gene TRBV11-2; a possible D gene is TRBD1 (5 bases). CDR3 length: 12 residues. The ends were cut back, 3 bases at V and 7 bases at J, with 9 bases in the middle. Germline CDR1 is SGHAT and CDR2 is FQNNGV. As DNA, the CDR3 is TGTGCCAGCAGCTTCGGGACCTTTGAAGCTTTCTTT. Translated, it gives CASSFGTFEAFF. The whole variable domain, remainder taken from reference TRBV11-2 and TRBJ1-1, is EAGVAQSPRYKIIEKRQSVAFWCNPISGHATLYWYQQILGQGPKLLIQFQNNGVVDDSQLPKDRFSAERLKGVDSTLKIQPAKLEDSAVYLCASSFGTFEAFFGQGTRLTVV.

This rearrangement joins TRBV10-3 to TRBJ2-5; D is possibly TRBD2 (5 bases). V lost 3 bases to trimming and J lost 4 bases, with 9 bases between them. In germline, CDR1 is ENHRY, CDR2 SYGVKD. CDR3 length equals 13 residues. The CDR3 DNA sequence: TGTGCCATCAGTGATATTGAGGGAGAGACCCAGTACTTC. This gives the protein CAISDIEGETQYF.

This clonotype was found a few times. The chain uses TRBV5-1 and TRBJ2-3; 7 bases are a match to TRBD2. Germline V lookup: CDR1 SGHRS, CDR2 YFSETQ. The J segment lost 5 bases and the V segment lost 0 bases, leaving 9 bases of the junction unmatched. The CDR3 contains 16 residues. CDR3 sequence reads: CASSLAGGRGEDTQYF. The CDR3 nucleotides are TGCGCCAGCAGCTTGGCCGGCGGGAGAGGGGAAGATACGCAGTATTTT. Supplemented by reference TRBV5-1 and TRBJ2-3, the full variable domain reads KAGVTQTPRYLIKTRGQQVTLSCSPISGHRSVSWYQQTPGQGLQFLFEYFSETQRNKGNFPGRFSGRQFSNSRSEMNVSTLELGDSALYLCASSLAGGRGEDTQYFGPGTRLTVL.

This clonotype turned up a few times. The chain has TRBV20-1 and TRBJ2-3, with D unclear. Trimming shortened V by 6 bases and J by 2 bases, and 15 bases separated the two germline ends. The germline gives CDR1 DFQATT, CDR2 SNEGSKA (reference sequence). The CDR3 has 14 residues. Here the CDR3 reads CSATRTITTDTQYF. In nucleotides, the CDR3 is TGCAGTGCCACCAGGACCATTACCACAGATACGCAGTATTTT.

This clonotype was seen a few times. The V and J genes are TRBV29-1 and TRBJ2-5; possible D gene TRBD2, 5 bases. From germline, CDR1 is SQVTM and CDR2 ANQGSEA. V was trimmed by 8 bases and J by 4 bases, leaving 17 bases between them. The CDR3 is 13 residues long. The CDR3 loop is CSPRRVRGETQYF. CDR3 sequence (DNA): TGCAGCCCCCGAAGGGTTCGGGGAGAGACCCAGTACTTC. Supplemented by reference TRBV29-1 and TRBJ2-5, the full variable domain reads SAVISQKPSRDICQRGTSLTIQCQVDSQVTMMFWYRQQPGQSLTLIATANQGSEATYESGFVIDKFPISRPNLTFSTLTVSNMSPEDSSIYLCSPRRVRGETQYFGPGTRLLVL.

This clonotype was seen ten or more times. V gene TRBV10-3 combines with J gene TRBJ2-5, with a tentative D call TRBD2 (5 bases). The germline V gene encodes CDR1 ENHRY and CDR2 SYGVKD. The CDR3 spans 15 residues. Trimming removed 3 bases at V and 1 base at J, with 12 bases between. CDR3 DNA: TGTGCCATCAGTGACCCCCTTGAGGGCCAAGAGACCCAGTACTTC. Its protein product is CAISDPLEGQETQYF.

This clonotype was counted between two and nine times. The rearrangement uses TRBV7-9 and TRBJ2-3; 7 bases fit TRBD1. This CDR3 contains 17 residues. CDR1 SEHNR and CDR2 FQNEAQ come from the germline V gene (reference sequence). The J segment lost 2 bases and the V segment lost 6 bases, leaving 14 bases of the junction unmatched. Here the CDR3 reads CASSFILSGQNTDTQYF. Here the CDR3 DNA reads TGTGCCAGCAGTTTCATCCTTTCGGGACAGAACACAGATACGCAGTATTTT. The full variable domain, its missing parts supplied by reference TRBV7-9 and TRBJ2-3, is DTGVSQNPRHKITKRGQNVTFRCDPISEHNRLYWYRQTLGQGPEFLTYFQNEAQLEKSRLLSDRFSAERPKGSFSTLEIQRTEQGDSAMYLCASSFILSGQNTDTQYFGPGTRLTVL.

This rearrangement joins TRBV15 to TRBJ2-3; D is undetermined. Germline V lookup: CDR1 LNHNV, CDR2 YYDKDF (reference sequence). CDR3 length: 12 amino acids. V lost 5 bases to trimming and J lost 5 bases, with 8 bases between them. CDR3 protein: CATSEMRDTQYF. In DNA, the CDR3 is TGTGCCACCAGCGAAATGCGAGATACGCAGTATTTT.

This sequence joins TRBV20-1 and TRBJ2-7; 9 bases agree with TRBD1. The germline V gene encodes CDR1 DFQATT and CDR2 SNEGSKA (reference sequence). The trim removed 5 bases at V and 2 bases at J, leaving 1 base unmatched. The CDR3 has 12 amino acids. The CDR3 is CSAWDRAYEQYV. The DNA for the CDR3 is TGCAGTGCTTGGGACAGGGCCTACGAGCAGTACGTC.

The chain couples TRBV4-1 to TRBJ1-5, with a weak D call TRBD1 (5 bases). The germline V and J ends were trimmed by 0 bases and 4 bases, with 7 bases remaining between them. CDR1 is MGHRA and CDR2 is YSYEKL in the germline V gene. The CDR3 is 14 residues long. The CDR3 DNA is TGCGCCAGCAGCCAAGAAGGACATAATCAGCCCCAGCATTTT. Protein product: CASSQEGHNQPQHF.

V gene TRBV28 combines with J gene TRBJ2-7; D is undetermined. The V end was cut by 6 bases, the J end by 4 bases, with 7 bases between. The CDR3 is made up of 11 amino acids. The germline V gene encodes CDR1 MDHEN and CDR2 SYDVKM. CDR3 amino acids: CASRSAYEQYF. The CDR3 DNA sequence: TGTGCCAGCAGGAGCGCGTACGAGCAGTACTTC.

This chain joins TRBV28 and TRBJ2-7; 8 bases match TRBD1. Germline CDR1 is MDHEN and CDR2 is SYDVKM. The J segment lost 0 bases and the V segment lost 5 bases, leaving 12 bases of the junction unmatched. The CDR3 length is 17 residues. The DNA of the CDR3 is TGTGCCAGCAGTACCACCTTACTCGACAGGGGCTCCTACGAGCAGTACGTC. Translating gives CASSTTLLDRGSYEQYV.

This clonotype occurred a few times. The J gene is TRBJ2-5, the V gene TRBV4-1; 10 nucleotides align to TRBD1. CDR3 length equals 15 residues. The V gene's germline CDR1 is MGHRA and CDR2 YSYEKL. With V trimmed by 0 bases and J by 5 bases, 3 bases remained unmatched. CDR3 loop: CASSQDLDRGETQYF. CDR3 DNA: TGCGCCAGCAGCCAAGATCTGGACAGGGGGGAGACCCAGTACTTC.

This clonotype was found many times. This rearrangement joins TRBV10-2 to TRBJ2-1; TRBD2 might be the D (7 bases). Trimming shortened V by 5 bases and J by 7 bases, and 12 bases separated the two germline ends. Germline CDR1 WSHSY, CDR2 SAAADI. The CDR3 is made up of 13 amino acids. CDR3 residues: CASSPQGGNEQFF. The CDR3 nucleotides are TGCGCCAGCAGTCCACAGGGAGGGAATGAGCAGTTCTTC.

This clonotype was recorded many times. The chain recombines TRBV12-3 or TRBV12-4 with TRBJ2-7, with a weak D call TRBD1 (6 bases). The CDR3 consists of 14 residues. V was clipped by 3 bases and J by 0 bases, with 9 bases between them. CDR3 residues: CASSFRGPSYEQYF. The CDR3 DNA sequence: TGTGCCAGCAGTTTCAGGGGTCCCTCCTACGAGCAGTACTTC.

V usage is TRBV10-2 and J usage is TRBJ2-1, with D hard to call. This CDR3 has 14 amino acids. Trimming took off 3 bases at V and 7 bases at J, with 13 bases between the two ends. The germline V gene has CDR1 WSHSY and CDR2 SAAADI. Written as DNA, the CDR3 is TGCGCCAGCAGTGAACAAGGCGCCGGGAATGAGCAGTTCTTC. Residues: CASSEQGAGNEQFF.

The genes are TRBV20-1 and TRBJ2-1; D might be TRBD1 (5 bases). V lost 4 bases and J 5 bases, leaving 18 bases between the germline ends. The CDR3 covers 15 residues. Per the germline V gene, CDR1 is DFQATT and CDR2 is SNEGSKA (reference sequence). The CDR3 bases are TGCAGTGCTATAGGGGCCCCAAAGCTCAACAATGAGCAGTTCTTC. This translates into CSAIGAPKLNNEQFF.

This clonotype has at least ten counts. V and J are TRBV29-1 and TRBJ2-1; a possible D gene is TRBD1 (5 bases). Germline CDR1 is SQVTM and CDR2 is ANQGSEA. The CDR3 is 12 amino acids. V dropped 2 bases and J dropped 4 bases, with 6 bases sitting between them. The CDR3: CSVERGYNEQFF. CDR3 DNA: TGCAGCGTTGAAAGGGGTTACAATGAGCAGTTCTTC.

This chain links TRBV7-9 with TRBJ2-7; D is unclear. V lost 5 bases, J lost 1 base, and 9 bases lay in between. Germline loops: CDR1 SEHNR, CDR2 FQNEAQ (reference sequence). This CDR3 has 13 residues. In DNA, the CDR3 is TGTGCCAGCAGCACAGCCGCGTCCTACGAGCAGTACTTC. Translation gives CASSTAASYEQYF.